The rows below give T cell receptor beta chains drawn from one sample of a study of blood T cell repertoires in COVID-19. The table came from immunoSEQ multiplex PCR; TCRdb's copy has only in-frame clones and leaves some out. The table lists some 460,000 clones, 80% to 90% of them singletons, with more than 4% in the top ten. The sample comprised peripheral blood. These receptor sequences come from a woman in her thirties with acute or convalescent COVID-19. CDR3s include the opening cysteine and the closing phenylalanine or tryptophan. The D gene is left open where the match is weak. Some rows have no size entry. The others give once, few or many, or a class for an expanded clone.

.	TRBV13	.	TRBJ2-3	TGTGCCAGCAGCTTACTAGCCACAGATACGCAGTATTTT	CASSLLATDTQYF
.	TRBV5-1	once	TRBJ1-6	TGCGCCAGCAAACCCTTCGGGGGAACGAATTCACCCCTCCACTTT	CASKPFGGTNSPLHF
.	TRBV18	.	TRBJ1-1	TGTGCCAGCTCACCCCCTGCAGGGTATGACACTGAAGCTTTCTTT	CASSPPAGYDTEAFF
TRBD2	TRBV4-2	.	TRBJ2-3	TGTGCCAGCAGCCAAGATTCTAGCGGGGGGTCTAGCACAGATACGCAGTATTTT	CASSQDSSGGSSTDTQYF
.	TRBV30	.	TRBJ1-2	TGTGCCTGGAGTTCATATGGCTACACCTTC	CAWSSYGYTF
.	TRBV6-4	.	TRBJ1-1	TGTGCCAGCAGTGTTCAGAATCGGGGGAACACTGAAGCTTTCTTT	CASSVQNRGNTEAFF
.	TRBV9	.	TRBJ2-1	TGTGCCAGCAGCCCGACAGTCTACAATGAGCAGTTCTTC	CASSPTVYNEQFF
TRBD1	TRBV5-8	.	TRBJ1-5	TGTGCCAGCAGCCCCTCCAGGGGGCTCGTCGGTCAGCCCCAGCATTTT	CASSPSRGLVGQPQHF
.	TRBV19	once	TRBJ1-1	TGTGCCAGTAGTATAAAGATCCGAGGGCAGGCGAAAACTGAAGCTTTCTTT	CASSIKIRGQAKTEAFF
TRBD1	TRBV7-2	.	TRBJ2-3	TGTGCCAGCAGCTCGCGGACAGGGGAAGATACAGATACGCAGTATTTT	CASSSRTGEDTDTQYF
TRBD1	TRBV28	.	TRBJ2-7	TGTGCCAGCAGTTGGGACAGGCGTCTTACCTACGAGCAGTACTTC	CASSWDRRLTYEQYF
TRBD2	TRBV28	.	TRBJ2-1	TGTGCCAGCAGTCCCCGGGGGGGGATTTTATTCAATGAGCAGTTCTTC	CASSPRGGILFNEQFF
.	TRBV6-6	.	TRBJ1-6	TGTGCCAGCCTAGGGGCAGATAATTCACCCCTCCACTTT	CASLGADNSPLHF
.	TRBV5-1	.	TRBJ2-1	TGCGCCAGCAGCTTGGGATACGTCGGGGTAGATGAGCAGTTCTTC	CASSLGYVGVDEQFF
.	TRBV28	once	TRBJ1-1	TGTGCCAGCAGGGGGACTGACAACTGGGGAGCTTTCTTT	CASRGTDNWGAFF
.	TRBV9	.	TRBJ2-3	TGTGCCAGCAGCGTAGGGGGAGACGCCACAGATACGCAGTATTTT	CASSVGGDATDTQYF
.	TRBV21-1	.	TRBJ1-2	TGTGCCAGCAGCAAAGGCCCGGTTGTGGTTTTCGGCTACACCTTC	CASSKGPVVVFGYTF
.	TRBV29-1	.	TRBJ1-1	TGCAGCGTTGTGGAGGGAGGGTTATACACTGAAGCTTTCTTT	CSVVEGGLYTEAFF
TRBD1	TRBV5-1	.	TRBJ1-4	TGCGCCAGCAGCTTGGGGGACAGGGCAACTAATGAAAAACTGTTTTTT	CASSLGDRATNEKLFF
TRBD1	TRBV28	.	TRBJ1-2	TGTGCCAGCAGTGGGACAGGGGGCAACTATGGCTACACCTTC	CASSGTGGNYGYTF
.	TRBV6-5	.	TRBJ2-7	TGTGCCAGCAGTTCTTTTGACGAGCAGTACTTC	CASSSFDEQYF
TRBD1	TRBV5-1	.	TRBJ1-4	TGCGCCAGCAGCTTGGCGGGACAGGGGAATGAAAAACTGTTTTTT	CASSLAGQGNEKLFF